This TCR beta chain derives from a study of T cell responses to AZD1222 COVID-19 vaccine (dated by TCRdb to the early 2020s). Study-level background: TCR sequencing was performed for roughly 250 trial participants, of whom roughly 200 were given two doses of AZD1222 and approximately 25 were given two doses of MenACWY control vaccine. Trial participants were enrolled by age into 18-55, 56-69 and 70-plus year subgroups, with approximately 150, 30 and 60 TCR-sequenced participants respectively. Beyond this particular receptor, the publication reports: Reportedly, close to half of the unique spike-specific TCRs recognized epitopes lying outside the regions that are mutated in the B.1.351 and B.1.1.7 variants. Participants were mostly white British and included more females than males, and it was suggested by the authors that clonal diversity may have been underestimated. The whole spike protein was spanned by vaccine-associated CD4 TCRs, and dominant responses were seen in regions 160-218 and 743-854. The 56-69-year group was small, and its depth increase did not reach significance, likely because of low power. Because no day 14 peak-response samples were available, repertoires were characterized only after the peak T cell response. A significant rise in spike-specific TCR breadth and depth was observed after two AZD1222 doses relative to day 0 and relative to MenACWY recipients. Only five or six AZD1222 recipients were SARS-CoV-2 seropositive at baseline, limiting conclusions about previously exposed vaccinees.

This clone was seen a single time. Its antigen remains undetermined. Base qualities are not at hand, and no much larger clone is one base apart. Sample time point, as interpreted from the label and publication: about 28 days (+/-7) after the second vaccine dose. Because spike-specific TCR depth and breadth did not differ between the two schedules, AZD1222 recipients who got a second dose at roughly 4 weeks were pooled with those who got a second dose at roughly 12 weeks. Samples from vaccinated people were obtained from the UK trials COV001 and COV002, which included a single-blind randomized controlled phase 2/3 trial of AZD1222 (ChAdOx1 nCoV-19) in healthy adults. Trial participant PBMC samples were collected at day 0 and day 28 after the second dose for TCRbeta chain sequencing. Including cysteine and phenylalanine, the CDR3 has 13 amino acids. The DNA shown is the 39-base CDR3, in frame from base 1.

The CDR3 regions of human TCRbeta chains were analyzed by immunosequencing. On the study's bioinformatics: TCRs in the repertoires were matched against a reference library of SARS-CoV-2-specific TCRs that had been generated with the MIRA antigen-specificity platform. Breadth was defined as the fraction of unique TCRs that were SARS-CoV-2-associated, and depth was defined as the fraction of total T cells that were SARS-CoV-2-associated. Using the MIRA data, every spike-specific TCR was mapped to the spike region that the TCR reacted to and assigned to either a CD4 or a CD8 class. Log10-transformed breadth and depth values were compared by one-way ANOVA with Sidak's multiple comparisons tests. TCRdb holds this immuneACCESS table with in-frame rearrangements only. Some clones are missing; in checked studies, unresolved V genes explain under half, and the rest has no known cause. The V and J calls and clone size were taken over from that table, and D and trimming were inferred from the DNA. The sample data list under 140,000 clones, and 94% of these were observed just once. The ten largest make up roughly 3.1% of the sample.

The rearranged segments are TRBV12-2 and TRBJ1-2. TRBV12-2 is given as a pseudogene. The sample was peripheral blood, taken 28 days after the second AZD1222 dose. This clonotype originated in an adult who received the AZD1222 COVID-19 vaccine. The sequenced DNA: TGTGCAAGTCGCCAAAGACGGGTGTATGGCTACACCTTC. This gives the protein CASRQRRVYGYTF.